The 4 T cell receptor beta chains in this list originate from one sample, sequenced in a study of OX40 agonist ivuxolimab in advanced cancers. Sequencing used immunoSEQ multiplex PCR; TCRdb keeps in-frame clones, though not all of them. The sample has over 20,000 clones, about four fifths seen once. This specimen was CD4+ or CD8+ T cells sorted from blood, taken in a trial of the OX40 agonist ivuxolimab. These receptors all come from an adult with an advanced solid tumor such as melanoma, head and neck, liver or kidney cancer.

V is TRBV27 and J is TRBJ2-1; a weak D match, TRBD1 (6 bases). V was pared by 1 base and J by 5 bases, with 9 bases between. This CDR3 has 14 amino acids. Germline lookup yields CDR1 MNHEY and CDR2 SMNVEV (reference sequence). The CDR3 reads CASSLWGQDNEQFF. The CDR3, as DNA: TGTGCCAGCAGTTTATGGGGACAAGACAATGAGCAGTTCTTC.

V is TRBV4-2 and J is TRBJ2-2; D gene ambiguous. Trimming left V 0 bases short and J 6 bases short, with 8 bases between. The germline V gene encodes CDR1 LGHNA and CDR2 YNFKEQ. This CDR3 region has 14 residues. The CDR3 spells CASSQEDHPGELFF. The CDR3 bases are TGTGCCAGCAGCCAAGAGGACCACCCCGGGGAGCTGTTTTTT.

This chain connects TRBV19 to TRBJ2-2; 7 nucleotides match TRBD2. After removal of 10 bases from V and 3 bases from J, the junction contained 8 bases not matched to a gene. This CDR3 has 14 residues. Germline values: CDR1 LNHDA, CDR2 SQIVND (reference sequence). The CDR3 nucleotides are TGTGCCACTACAGCGGGATACGACACCGGGGAGCTGTTTTTT. Translating gives CATTAGYDTGELFF. Supplemented by reference TRBV19 and TRBJ2-2, the full variable domain reads DGGITQSPKYLFRKEGQNVTLSCEQNLNHDAMYWYRQDPGQGLRLIYYSQIVNDFQKGDIAEGYSVSREKKESFPLTVTSAQKNPTAFYLCATTAGYDTGELFFGEGSRLTVL.

The chain couples TRBV19 to TRBJ1-4, with 7 positions matching TRBD1. The germline gives CDR1 LNHDA, CDR2 SQIVND (reference sequence). The CDR3 sequence is 15 residues long. J lost 2 bases, V lost 3 bases, and 3 bases had no gene match. In DNA, the CDR3 is TGTGCCAGTAGTATGGGGACAGCTACTAATGAAAAACTGTTTTTT. Residues: CASSMGTATNEKLFF.